One sample yielded the 10 T cell receptor beta chains listed below, sequenced in a study of monozygotic twins with inflammatory bowel disease. Reprocessing the 5' RACE reads, TCRdb reports a single entry for every CDR3 protein and omits DNA. This sample's table has approximately 100,000 distinct CDR3 sequences. Sequencing was done on a sample of blood. The receptor set was obtained from a human donor with ulcerative colitis or Crohn's disease, or a healthy co-twin of an affected twin (not recorded which).

The genes are TRBV5-1 and TRBJ2-3; the TCRdb call, TRBD2, lacks DNA for checking. This CDR3 spans 16 amino acids. The germline gives CDR1 SGHRS, CDR2 YFSETQ. CDR3 amino acids: CASSPRLAGAGDTQYF.

The chain combines TRBV6-5 with TRBJ2-3. The CDR3 totals 13 residues. Germline CDR1 is MNHEY and CDR2 is SVGAGI. The CDR3 here is CASKGYRTDTQYF.

The chain joins TRBV5-1 to TRBJ2-1; no DNA is available, so the TRBD1 call from TCRdb remains unchecked. This CDR3 comprises 12 residues. Germline CDR1 SGHRS, CDR2 YFSETQ. The CDR3 region is CASAGTGNEQFF.

The rearrangement links TRBV6-1 to TRBJ2-7; the D call of TRBD2 rests on TCRdb alone, since no DNA is present to check it. This CDR3 has 15 residues. Germline CDR1 is MNHNS and CDR2 is SASEGT. The CDR3 loop reads CASSRRGAGGGEQYF.

The V and J genes are TRBV5-1 and TRBJ2-7. CDR1 is SGHRS, CDR2 YFSETQ, per germline. CDR3 length equals 15 residues. CDR3 loop: CASNPTNWRTYEQYF.

The chain couples TRBV19 to TRBJ2-7; no DNA is available, so the TRBD2 call from TCRdb remains unchecked. CDR1 LNHDA and CDR2 SQIVND come from the germline V gene (reference sequence). The CDR3 has 15 amino acids. The CDR3 protein is CASSKSGGSSYEQYF.

The chain is built from TRBV7-8 and TRBJ2-1; the TCRdb D gene call, TRBD2, has no DNA to confirm it. The CDR3 loop spans 16 amino acids. The germline gives CDR1 SGHVS, CDR2 FQNEAQ. This chain's CDR3 is CASSTGTRGAYNEQFF.

The CDR3 region is CASSFRVVRGGYTF. The gene calls are TRBV28 and TRBJ1-2. CDR1 MDHEN and CDR2 SYDVKM come from the germline V gene. This CDR3 comprises 14 residues.

The rearrangement links TRBV6-2 or TRBV6-3 to TRBJ2-1. Germline CDR1 and CDR2: MNHEY and SVGEGT. This CDR3 is 14 amino acids long. The CDR3: CASSFFHSYNEQFF.

V usage is TRBV20-1 and J usage is TRBJ1-1. The CDR3 sequence is 13 residues long. Germline assignment: CDR1 DFQATT and CDR2 SNEGSKA (reference sequence). CDR3 region: CSATPPTYTEAFF.